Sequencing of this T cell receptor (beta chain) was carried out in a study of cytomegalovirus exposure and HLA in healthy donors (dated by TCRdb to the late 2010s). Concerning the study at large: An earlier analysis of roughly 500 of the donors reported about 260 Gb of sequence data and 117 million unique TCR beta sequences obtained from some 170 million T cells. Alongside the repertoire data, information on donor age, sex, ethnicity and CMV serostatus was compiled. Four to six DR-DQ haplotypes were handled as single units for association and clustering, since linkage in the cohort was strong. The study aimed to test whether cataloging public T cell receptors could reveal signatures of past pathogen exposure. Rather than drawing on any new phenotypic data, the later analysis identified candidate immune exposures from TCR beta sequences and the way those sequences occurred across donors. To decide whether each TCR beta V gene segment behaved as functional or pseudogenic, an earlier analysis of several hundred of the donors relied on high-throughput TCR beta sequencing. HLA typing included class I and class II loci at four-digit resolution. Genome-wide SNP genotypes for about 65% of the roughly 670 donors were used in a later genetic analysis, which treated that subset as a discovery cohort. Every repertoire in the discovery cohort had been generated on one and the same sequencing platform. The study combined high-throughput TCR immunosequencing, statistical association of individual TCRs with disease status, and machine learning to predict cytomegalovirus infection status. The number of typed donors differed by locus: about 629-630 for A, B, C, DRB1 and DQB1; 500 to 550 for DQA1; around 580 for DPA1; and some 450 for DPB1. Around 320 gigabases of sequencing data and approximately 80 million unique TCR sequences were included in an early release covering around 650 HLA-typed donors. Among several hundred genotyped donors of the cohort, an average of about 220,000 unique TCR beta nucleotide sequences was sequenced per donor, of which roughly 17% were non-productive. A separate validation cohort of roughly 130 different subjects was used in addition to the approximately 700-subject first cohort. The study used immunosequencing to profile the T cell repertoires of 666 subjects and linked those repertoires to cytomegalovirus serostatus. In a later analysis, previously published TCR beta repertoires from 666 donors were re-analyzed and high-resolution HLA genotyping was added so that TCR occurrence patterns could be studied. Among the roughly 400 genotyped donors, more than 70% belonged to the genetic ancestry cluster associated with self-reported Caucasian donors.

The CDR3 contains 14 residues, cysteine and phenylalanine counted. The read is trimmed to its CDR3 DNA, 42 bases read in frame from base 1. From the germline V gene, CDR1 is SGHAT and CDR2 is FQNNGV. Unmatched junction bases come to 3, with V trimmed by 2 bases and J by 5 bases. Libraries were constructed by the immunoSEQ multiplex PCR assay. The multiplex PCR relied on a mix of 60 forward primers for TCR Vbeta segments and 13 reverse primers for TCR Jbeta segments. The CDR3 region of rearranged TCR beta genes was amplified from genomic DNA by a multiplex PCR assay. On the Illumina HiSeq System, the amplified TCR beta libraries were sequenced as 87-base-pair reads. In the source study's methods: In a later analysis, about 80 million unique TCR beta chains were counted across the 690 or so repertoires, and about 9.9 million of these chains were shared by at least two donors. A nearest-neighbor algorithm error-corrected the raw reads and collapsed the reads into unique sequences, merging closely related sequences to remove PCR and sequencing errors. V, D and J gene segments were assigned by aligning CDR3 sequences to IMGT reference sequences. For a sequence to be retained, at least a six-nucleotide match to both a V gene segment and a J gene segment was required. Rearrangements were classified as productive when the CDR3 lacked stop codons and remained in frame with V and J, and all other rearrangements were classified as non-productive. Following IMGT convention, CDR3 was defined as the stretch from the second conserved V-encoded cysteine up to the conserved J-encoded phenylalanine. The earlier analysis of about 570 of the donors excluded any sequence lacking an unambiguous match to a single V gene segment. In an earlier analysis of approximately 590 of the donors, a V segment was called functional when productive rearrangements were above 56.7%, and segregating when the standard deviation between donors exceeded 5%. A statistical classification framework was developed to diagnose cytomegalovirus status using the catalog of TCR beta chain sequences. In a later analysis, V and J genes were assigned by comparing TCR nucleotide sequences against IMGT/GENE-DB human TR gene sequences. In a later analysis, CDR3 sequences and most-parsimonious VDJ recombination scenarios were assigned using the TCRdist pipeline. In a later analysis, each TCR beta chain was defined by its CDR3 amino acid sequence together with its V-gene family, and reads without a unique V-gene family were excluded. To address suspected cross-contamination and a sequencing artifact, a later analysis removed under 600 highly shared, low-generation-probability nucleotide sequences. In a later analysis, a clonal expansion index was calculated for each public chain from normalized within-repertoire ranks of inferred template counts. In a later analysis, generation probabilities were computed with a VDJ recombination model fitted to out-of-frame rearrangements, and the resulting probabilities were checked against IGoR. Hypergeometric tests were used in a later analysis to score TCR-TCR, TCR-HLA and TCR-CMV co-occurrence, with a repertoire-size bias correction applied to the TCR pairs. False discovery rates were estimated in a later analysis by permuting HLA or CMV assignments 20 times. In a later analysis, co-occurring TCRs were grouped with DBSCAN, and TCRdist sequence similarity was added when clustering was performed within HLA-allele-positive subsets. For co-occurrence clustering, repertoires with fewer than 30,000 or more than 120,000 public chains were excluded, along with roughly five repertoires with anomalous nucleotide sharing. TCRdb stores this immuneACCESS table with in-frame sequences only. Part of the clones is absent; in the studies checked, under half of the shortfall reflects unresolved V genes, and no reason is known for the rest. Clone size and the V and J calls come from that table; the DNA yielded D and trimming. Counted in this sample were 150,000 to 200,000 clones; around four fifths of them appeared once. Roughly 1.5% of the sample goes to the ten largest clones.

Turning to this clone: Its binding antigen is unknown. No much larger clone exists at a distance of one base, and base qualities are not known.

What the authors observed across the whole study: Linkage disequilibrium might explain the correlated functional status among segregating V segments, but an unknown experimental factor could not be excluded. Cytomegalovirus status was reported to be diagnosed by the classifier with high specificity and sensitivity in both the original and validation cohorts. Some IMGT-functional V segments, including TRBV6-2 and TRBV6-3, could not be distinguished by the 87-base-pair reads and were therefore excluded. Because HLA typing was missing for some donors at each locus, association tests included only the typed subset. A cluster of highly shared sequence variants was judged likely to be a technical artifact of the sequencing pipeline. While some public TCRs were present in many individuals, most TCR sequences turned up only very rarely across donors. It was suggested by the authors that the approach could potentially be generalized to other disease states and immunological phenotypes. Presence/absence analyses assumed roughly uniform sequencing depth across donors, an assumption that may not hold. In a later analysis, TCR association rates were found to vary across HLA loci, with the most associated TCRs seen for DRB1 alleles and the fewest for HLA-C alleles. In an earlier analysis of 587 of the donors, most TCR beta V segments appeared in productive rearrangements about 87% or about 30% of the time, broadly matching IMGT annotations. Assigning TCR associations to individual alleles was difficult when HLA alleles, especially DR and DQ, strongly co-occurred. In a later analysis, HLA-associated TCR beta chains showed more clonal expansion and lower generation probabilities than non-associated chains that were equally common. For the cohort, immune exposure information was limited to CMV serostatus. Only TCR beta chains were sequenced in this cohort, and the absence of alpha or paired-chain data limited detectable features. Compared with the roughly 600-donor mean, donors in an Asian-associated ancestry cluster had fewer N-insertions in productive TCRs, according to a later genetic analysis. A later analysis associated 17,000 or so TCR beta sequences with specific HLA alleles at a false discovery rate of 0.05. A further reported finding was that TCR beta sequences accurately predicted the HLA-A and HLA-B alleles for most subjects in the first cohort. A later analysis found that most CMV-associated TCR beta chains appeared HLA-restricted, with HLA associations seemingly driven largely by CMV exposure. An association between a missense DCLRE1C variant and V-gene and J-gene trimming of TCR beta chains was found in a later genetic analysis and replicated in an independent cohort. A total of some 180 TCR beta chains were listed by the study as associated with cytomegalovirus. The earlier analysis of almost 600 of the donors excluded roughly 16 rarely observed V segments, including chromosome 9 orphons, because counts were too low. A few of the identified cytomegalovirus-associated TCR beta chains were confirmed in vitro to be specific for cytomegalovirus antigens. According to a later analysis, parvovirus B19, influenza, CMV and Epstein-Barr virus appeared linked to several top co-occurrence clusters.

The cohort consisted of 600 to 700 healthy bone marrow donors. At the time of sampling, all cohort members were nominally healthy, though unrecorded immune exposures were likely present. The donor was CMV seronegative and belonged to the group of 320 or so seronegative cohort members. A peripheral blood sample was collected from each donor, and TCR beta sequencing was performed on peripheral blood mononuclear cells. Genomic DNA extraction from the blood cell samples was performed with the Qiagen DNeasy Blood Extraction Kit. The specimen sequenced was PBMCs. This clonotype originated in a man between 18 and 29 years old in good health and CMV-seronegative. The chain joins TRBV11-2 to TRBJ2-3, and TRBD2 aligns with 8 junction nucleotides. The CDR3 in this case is CASSLFAGGDTQYF. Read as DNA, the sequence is TGTGCCAGCAGCTTATTCGCGGGGGGAGATACGCAGTATTTT. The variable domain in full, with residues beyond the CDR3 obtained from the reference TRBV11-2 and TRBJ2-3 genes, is EAGVAQSPRYKIIEKRQSVAFWCNPISGHATLYWYQQILGQGPKLLIQFQNNGVVDDSQLPKDRFSAERLKGVDSTLKIQPAKLEDSAVYLCASSLFAGGDTQYFGPGTRLTVL.